This T cell receptor beta chain was documented in a study of T-cell reconstitution after alpha-beta-depleted transplantation in children. Unique molecular identifiers were incorporated during preparation of the TCRbeta library. TCRdb re-called the PCR reads with MiXCR, one entry per CDR3 protein. The data hold 450,000 to 600,000 distinct CDR3 sequences, with approximately 13% observed a single time. With respect to this clonotype: Its target is not known.

General study findings and limits: From surviving recipient T cells and thymic progenitors came the high day-60 TCRbeta diversity observed in some patients. Reportedly, alpha-beta T cells present about two months post-transplant originated from several hundred expanded clones of graft origin. The authors attributed T-cell counts and diversity one year after transplant mostly to newly produced T cells.

The CDR3 sequence is 15 residues long. Germline V CDR1 and CDR2: SEHNR, FQNEAQ (reference sequence). Trimming took off 0 bases at V and 3 bases at J, with 11 bases between the two ends. The TCR originated in a male patient younger than 18 who had a stem cell transplant for acute myeloid leukemia, so the T cells may come from the graft donor. This specimen was PBMCs, mostly from graft donor cells, taken 360 days after TCRalphabeta/CD19-depleted stem cell transplant. V is TRBV7-9 and J is TRBJ2-5; D remains unclear. This CDR3 is CASSLAWVAEETQYF. The DNA of the CDR3 is TGTGCCAGCAGCTTAGCTTGGGTCGCCGAAGAGACCCAGTACTTC.